These T cell receptor beta chains were read from a single sample in a study of cytomegalovirus exposure and HLA in healthy donors. TCRdb's table, derived via immunoSEQ multiplex PCR, lists solely in-frame clones and lacks some. This sample has about 130,000 clones, with roughly four fifths found just once. The specimen sequenced was PBMCs. Source of these receptors: a man aged 25 to 40 in good health and CMV-seronegative. The CDR3 runs from the conserved cysteine through the conserved F or W. Each record gives: V gene, CDR3 length, clone size, D gene, J gene, CDR3 protein, CDR3 DNA. D genes are given only for firm matches. Clone size is shown for a subset of rows, as once, few, many or a class of expanded clone.

TRBV20-1	11	few	.	TRBJ2-3	CSAMVRDTQYF	TGCAGTGCTATGGTTCGGGATACGCAGTATTTT
TRBV5-1	15	.	TRBD1	TRBJ1-1	CARLPGTGPNTEAFF	TGCGCCCGTTTACCCGGGACAGGGCCGAACACTGAAGCTTTCTTT
TRBV30	15	few	TRBD2	TRBJ2-7	CAWSVSSGGHYEQYF	TGTGCCTGGAGTGTATCTAGCGGGGGACACTACGAGCAGTACTTC
TRBV6-1	13	once	.	TRBJ1-3	CASSDRGRNTIYF	TGTGCCAGCAGTGACCGGGGAAGAAACACCATATATTTT
TRBV14	14	.	.	TRBJ2-5	CASSRSLIRETQYF	TGTGCCAGCAGTCGCTCCTTAATTAGAGAGACCCAGTACTTC
TRBV4-3	17	.	TRBD2	TRBJ2-1	CASSQDPAGGNFNEQFF	TGCGCCAGCAGCCAAGATCCGGCGGGAGGTAATTTCAATGAGCAGTTCTTC
TRBV5-1	14	.	.	TRBJ2-3	CASSVTRMTDTQYF	TGCGCCAGCAGCGTGACTAGGATGACAGATACGCAGTATTTT
TRBV19	13	.	.	TRBJ1-1	CASESSRVTEAFF	TGTGCCAGTGAGTCGAGTCGGGTCACTGAAGCTTTCTTT
TRBV4-1	18	.	TRBD1	TRBJ2-5	CASSHPLGGTGGRETQYF	TGCGCCAGCAGCCACCCCCTCGGCGGGACAGGGGGACGGGAGACCCAGTACTTC
TRBV7-8	13	.	TRBD2	TRBJ2-7	CASSAGLAGGQNF	TGTGCCAGCAGCGCCGGACTAGCGGGGGGCCAGAACTTC
TRBV19	15	.	TRBD2	TRBJ2-5	CASNNKREGKETQYF	TGTGCCAGTAATAACAAGCGGGAGGGCAAAGAGACCCAGTACTTC
TRBV5-6	15	.	TRBD2	TRBJ2-1	CASTPPSGGYNEQFF	TGTGCCAGCACCCCACCTAGCGGGGGCTACAATGAGCAGTTCTTC
TRBV11-2	14	.	.	TRBJ2-7	CASSPTGLIYEQYF	TGTGCCAGCAGCCCGACAGGTTTAATCTACGAGCAGTACTTC
TRBV2	11	.	.	TRBJ2-5	CAGEGGETQYF	TGTGCCGGTGAGGGCGGAGAGACCCAGTACTTC
TRBV6-6	16	few	.	TRBJ1-6	CASSYSRQTNNSPLHF	TGTGCCAGCAGTTACTCGAGGCAGACGAATAATTCACCCCTCCACTTT
TRBV19	15	.	TRBD1	TRBJ2-6	CASTGGAGGANVLTF	TGTGCCAGCACAGGGGGCGCAGGTGGGGCCAACGTCCTGACTTTC
TRBV28	13	once	TRBD1	TRBJ1-1	CASSSTGGAEAFF	TGTGCCAGCAGCTCGACAGGGGGCGCTGAAGCTTTCTTT
TRBV20-1	11	.	TRBD1	TRBJ2-1	CSAKDRGKQFF	TGCAGTGCTAAGGACAGGGGGAAGCAGTTCTTC
TRBV27	16	.	TRBD1	TRBJ1-5	CASRSNRGRVNQPQHF	TGTGCCAGCAGATCGAACAGGGGGCGAGTCAATCAGCCCCAGCATTTT
TRBV29-1	13	.	TRBD1	TRBJ2-7	CSALRQGGYEQYF	TGCAGCGCTCTTCGACAGGGTGGCTACGAGCAGTACTTC
TRBV19	13	.	.	TRBJ2-7	CASSMDRYYEQYF	TGTGCCAGTAGTATGGACAGATACTACGAGCAGTACTTC
TRBV28	15	.	TRBD2	TRBJ2-7	CASRMSREGWYEQYF	TGTGCCAGCAGGATGAGCCGGGAGGGCTGGTACGAGCAGTACTTC
TRBV7-2	16	.	TRBD2	TRBJ2-1	CASSLRGTSGYNEQFF	TGTGCCAGCAGCCTACGTGGGACTAGCGGATACAATGAGCAGTTCTTC
TRBV5-1	15	.	.	TRBJ2-1	CASSPDTSSYNEQFF	TGCGCCAGCAGCCCCGACACAAGCTCCTACAATGAGCAGTTCTTC
TRBV4-3	17	.	TRBD2	TRBJ2-7	CASSQDPRAGGSYEQYF	TGCGCCAGCAGCCAAGACCCTCGGGCGGGAGGCTCCTACGAGCAGTACTTC
TRBV19	17	.	.	TRBJ2-3	CASSLGSGSLSTDTQYF	TGTGCCAGTAGCCTCGGGTCCGGCTCCCTTAGCACAGATACGCAGTATTTT
TRBV10-3	17	.	.	TRBJ2-7	CAISGGVADLSSYEQYF	TGTGCCATCAGTGGGGGGGTAGCGGACCTGAGCTCCTACGAGCAGTACTTC
TRBV6-5	15	.	.	TRBJ1-5	CASSYSSARDQPQHF	TGTGCCAGCAGTTACTCGAGTGCCAGGGATCAGCCCCAGCATTTT
TRBV7-2	15	few	TRBD2	TRBJ2-1	CASSPEAGGLNEQFF	TGTGCCAGCAGCCCGGAAGCGGGAGGGTTGAATGAGCAGTTCTTC
TRBV9	18	.	TRBD2	TRBJ2-3	CASSVALSGLAGGDTQYF	TGTGCCAGCAGCGTCGCCCTCTCGGGACTAGCGGGGGGTGATACGCAGTATTTT
TRBV4-3	16	.	.	TRBJ1-4	CASSQVVPTTNEKLFF	TGCGCCAGCAGCCAAGTTGTCCCAACAACTAATGAAAAACTGTTTTTT
TRBV28	14	.	TRBD1	TRBJ1-5	CASSLTTGGQPQHF	TGTGCCAGCAGTTTAACGACAGGGGGTCAGCCCCAGCATTTT
TRBV5-6	16	.	TRBD1	TRBJ2-7	CASSLRTGTARDEQYF	TGTGCCAGCAGCTTGCGGACTGGGACAGCAAGGGATGAGCAGTACTTC
TRBV9	15	many	.	TRBJ1-1	CASSYRPGVGTEAFF	TGTGCCAGCAGTTACCGTCCGGGGGTGGGGACTGAAGCTTTCTTT
TRBV6-5	14	.	.	TRBJ1-4	CASRNRVVTEKLFF	TGTGCCAGCAGGAACAGGGTCGTGACGGAAAAACTGTTTTTT
TRBV11-3	14	.	.	TRBJ2-1	CASSQDSTDNEQFF	TGTGCCAGCAGCCAGGACTCGACCGACAATGAGCAGTTCTTC